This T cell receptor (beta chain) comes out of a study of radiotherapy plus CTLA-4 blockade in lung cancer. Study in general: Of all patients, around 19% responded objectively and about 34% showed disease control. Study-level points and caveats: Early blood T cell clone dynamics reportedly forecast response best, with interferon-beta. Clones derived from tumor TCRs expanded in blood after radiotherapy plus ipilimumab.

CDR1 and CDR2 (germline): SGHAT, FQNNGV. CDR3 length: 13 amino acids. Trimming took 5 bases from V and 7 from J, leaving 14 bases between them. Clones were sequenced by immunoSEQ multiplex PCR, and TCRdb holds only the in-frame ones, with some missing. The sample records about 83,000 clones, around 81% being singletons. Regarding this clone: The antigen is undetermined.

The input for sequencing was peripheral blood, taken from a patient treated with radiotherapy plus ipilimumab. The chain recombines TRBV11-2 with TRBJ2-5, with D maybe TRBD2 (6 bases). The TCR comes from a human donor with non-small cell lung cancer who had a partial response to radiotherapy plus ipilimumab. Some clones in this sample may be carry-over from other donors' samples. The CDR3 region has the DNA TGTGCCAGCAGCCGCGACTCGGGGGTGACCCAGTACTTC. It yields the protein CASSRDSGVTQYF.